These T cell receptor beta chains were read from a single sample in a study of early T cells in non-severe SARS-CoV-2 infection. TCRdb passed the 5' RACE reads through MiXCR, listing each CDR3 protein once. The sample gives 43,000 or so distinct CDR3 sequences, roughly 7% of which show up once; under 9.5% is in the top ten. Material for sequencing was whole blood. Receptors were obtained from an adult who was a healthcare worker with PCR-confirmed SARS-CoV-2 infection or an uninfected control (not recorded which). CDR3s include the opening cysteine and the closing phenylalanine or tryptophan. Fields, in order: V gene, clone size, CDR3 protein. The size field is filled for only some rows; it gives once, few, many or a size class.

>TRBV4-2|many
CASSITSGGQAGDTQYF
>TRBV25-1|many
CASSEASFVGTGVHF
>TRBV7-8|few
CASSLQGASSPLHF
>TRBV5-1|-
CASSLSGSVGELFF
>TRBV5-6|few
CASTIAGLTGGQYEQYF
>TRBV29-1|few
CSVSRVLETEAFF
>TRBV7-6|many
CASSFEGIADTQYF
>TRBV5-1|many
CASSLGQGSDTQYF
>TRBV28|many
CASSLGSMVWIPRGTQYF
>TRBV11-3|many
CASGSANTGELFF
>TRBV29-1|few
CSVEDTIGTSGNTIYF
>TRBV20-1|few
CSAGRGADTDTQYF
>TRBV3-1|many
CASSQDLDQPQHF
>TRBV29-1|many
CSVQIYRGTQSEQYF
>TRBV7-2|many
CASSLIVRETQYF
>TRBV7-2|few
CASSLGQGIRYEQYF
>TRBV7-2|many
CASSPLFFGNTIYF